This paragraph covers one T cell receptor (beta chain) sequence. The antigen is not known. This CDR3 comprises 12 residues. V was shortened by 7 bases and J by 9 bases, with 15 bases between the two germline ends. Germline lookup yields CDR1 SGHAT and CDR2 FQDESV (reference sequence). It was across several immunoSEQ plates that each subset's genomic DNA was evenly split. Authors' analysis steps: As immunoSEQ supplied junction-only sequences (without quality scores), filtering differed. Clones were sequenced by immunoSEQ multiplex PCR, and TCRdb holds only the in-frame ones, with some missing. V and J calls plus clone size are reproduced from that table; the DNA served to infer D and trimming. The profile shows some 2.1 million clones, 85% to 95% of them singletons. This sample was included in a study of shared clonotypes between healthy human individuals. Notes on the study in general: Generation probability values for non-shared clonotypes were lower than those for clonotypes shared by all four donors. When naive CD4 clonotypes were compared across a few donors, 5% to 5.5% were shared.

The receptor comes from a man aged 18 to 29 in good health. The chain is built from TRBV11-1 and TRBJ1-2, with D perhaps TRBD1 (6 bases). Source material: naive CD4+ T cells sorted from blood. Described subset: CD45RA+ positively selected. The CDR3 coding sequence is TGTGCCAGCACTTCAACCCAGGGGCGCTACACCTTC. Translation: CASTSTQGRYTF.